The source of this T cell receptor beta chain is a study of cytomegalovirus exposure and HLA in healthy donors. Study results and caveats: In a later analysis, 15,000 to 20,000 TCR beta sequences were associated with HLA alleles at 0.05 false discovery rate.

Details on this clone: Antigen specificity is unknown.

The germline gives CDR1 SEHNR, CDR2 FQNEAQ (reference sequence). The CDR3 extends over 14 amino acids. With V trimmed by 1 base and J by 8 bases, 6 bases remained unmatched. PCR employed 60 Vbeta and 13 Jbeta primers. TCRdb's copy holds only in-frame clones and misses some; the assay was immunoSEQ multiplex PCR. The sample records roughly 110,000 clones, around 75% being singletons. The chain couples TRBV7-9 to TRBJ1-2; 8 positions agree with TRBD1. The sequenced sample consisted of PBMCs. This clonotype originated in a man between 35 and 55 years old in good health and CMV-seronegative. In nucleotides, the CDR3 is TGTGCCAGCAGCTTAGGAGGACAGGGAAGGGGCTACACCTTC. It specifies CASSLGGQGRGYTF.